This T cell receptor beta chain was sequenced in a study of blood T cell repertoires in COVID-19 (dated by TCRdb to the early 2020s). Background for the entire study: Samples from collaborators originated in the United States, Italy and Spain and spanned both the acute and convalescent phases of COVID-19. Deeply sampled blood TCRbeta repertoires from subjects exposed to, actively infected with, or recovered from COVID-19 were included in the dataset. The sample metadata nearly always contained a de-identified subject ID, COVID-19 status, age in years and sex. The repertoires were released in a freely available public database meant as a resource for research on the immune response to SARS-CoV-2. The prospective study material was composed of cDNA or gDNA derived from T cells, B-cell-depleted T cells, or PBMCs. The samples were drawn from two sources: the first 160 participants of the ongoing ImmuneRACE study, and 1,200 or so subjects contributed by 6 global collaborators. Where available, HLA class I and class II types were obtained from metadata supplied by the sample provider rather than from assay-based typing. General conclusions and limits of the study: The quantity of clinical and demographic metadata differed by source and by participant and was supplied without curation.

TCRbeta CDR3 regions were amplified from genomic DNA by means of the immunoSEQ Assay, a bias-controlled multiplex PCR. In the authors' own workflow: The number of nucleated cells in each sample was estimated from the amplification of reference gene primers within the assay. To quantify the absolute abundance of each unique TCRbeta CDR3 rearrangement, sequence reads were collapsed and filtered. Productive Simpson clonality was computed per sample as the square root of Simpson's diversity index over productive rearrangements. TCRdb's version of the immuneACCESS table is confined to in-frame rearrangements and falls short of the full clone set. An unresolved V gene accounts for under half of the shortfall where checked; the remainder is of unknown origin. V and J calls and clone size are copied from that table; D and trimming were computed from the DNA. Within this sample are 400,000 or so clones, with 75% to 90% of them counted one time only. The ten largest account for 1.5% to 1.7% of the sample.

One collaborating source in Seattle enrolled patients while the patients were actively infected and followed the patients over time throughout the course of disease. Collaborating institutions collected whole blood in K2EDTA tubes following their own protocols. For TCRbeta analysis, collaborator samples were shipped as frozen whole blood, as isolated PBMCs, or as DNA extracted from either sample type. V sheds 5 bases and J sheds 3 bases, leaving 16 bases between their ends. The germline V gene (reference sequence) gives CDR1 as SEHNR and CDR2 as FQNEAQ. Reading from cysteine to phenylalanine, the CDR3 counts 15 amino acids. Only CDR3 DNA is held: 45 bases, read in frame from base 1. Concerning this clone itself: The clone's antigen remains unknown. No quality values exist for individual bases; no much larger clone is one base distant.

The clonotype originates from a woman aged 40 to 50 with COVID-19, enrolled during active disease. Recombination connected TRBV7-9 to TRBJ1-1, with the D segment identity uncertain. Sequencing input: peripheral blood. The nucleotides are TGTGCCAGCAGCACGAATCGGAGGGAGGACACTGAAGCTTTCTTT. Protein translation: CASSTNRREDTEAFF.